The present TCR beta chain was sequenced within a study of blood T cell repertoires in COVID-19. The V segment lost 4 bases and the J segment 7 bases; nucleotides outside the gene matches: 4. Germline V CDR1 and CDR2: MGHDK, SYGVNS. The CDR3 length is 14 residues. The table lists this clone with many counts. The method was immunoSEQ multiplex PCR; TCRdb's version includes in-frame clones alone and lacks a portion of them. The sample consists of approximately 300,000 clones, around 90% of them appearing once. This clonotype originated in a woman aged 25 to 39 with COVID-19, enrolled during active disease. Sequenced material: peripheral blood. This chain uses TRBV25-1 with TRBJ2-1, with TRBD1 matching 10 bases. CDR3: CASSGTGGVNEQFF. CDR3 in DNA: TGTGCCAGCAGTGGGACAGGGGGAGTGAATGAGCAGTTCTTC.